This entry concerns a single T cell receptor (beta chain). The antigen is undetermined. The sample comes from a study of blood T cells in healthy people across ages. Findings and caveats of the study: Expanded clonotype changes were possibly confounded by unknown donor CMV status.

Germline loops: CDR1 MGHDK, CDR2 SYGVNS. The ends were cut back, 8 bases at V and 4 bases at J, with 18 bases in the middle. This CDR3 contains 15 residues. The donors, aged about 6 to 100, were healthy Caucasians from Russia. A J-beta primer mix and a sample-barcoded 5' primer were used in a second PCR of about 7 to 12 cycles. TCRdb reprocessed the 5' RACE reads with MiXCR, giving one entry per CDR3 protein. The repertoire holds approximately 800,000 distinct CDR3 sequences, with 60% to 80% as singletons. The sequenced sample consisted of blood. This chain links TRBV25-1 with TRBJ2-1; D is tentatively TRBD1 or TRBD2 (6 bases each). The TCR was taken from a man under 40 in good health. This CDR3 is CASSRRGEFYNEQFF. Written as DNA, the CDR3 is TGTGCCAGCTCCCGGAGGGGGGAGTTTTACAATGAGCAGTTCTTC.